The text below deals with one TCR beta chain. No antigen is known for it. Specified time point: time of PML onset. The entry originates in a study of multiple sclerosis patients with progressive multifocal leukoencephalopathy. The protocol was immunoSEQ multiplex PCR, while the TCRdb copy is restricted to in-frame clones and leaves out a portion. The sample contains roughly 30,000 clones, roughly 86% of which appear only once. Findings and caveats of the study: Expanded clones at PML onset predated and persisted through natalizumab therapy.

V was pared by 4 bases and J by 4 bases, with 17 bases between. The germline V gene encodes CDR1 SGHRS and CDR2 YFSETQ. The CDR3 spans 15 residues. This specimen was PBMCs, taken from a patient treated with natalizumab. The V gene is TRBV5-1, the J gene TRBJ1-2; D not resolved. The sequence came from a woman between 40 and 55 years old with progressive multifocal leukoencephalopathy. The CDR3 region is CASSPGLGTFYGYTF. CDR3 in DNA: TGCGCCAGCAGCCCCGGCCTTGGAACATTCTATGGCTACACCTTC. Full variable domain (missing parts from reference TRBV5-1 and TRBJ1-2): KAGVTQTPRYLIKTRGQQVTLSCSPISGHRSVSWYQQTPGQGLQFLFEYFSETQRNKGNFPGRFSGRQFSNSRSEMNVSTLELGDSALYLCASSPGLGTFYGYTFGSGTRLTVV.